The following is a TCR beta chain sequence with its context. V was pared by 1 base and J by 3 bases, with 5 bases of the junction left unmatched. The germline V gene has CDR1 LNHNV and CDR2 YYDKDF (reference sequence). The CDR3 loop spans 16 amino acids. The data belong to a study of blood T cell repertoires in COVID-19. In the study's own analysis: Estimated nucleated cell counts came from reference gene primer amplification. The method was immunoSEQ multiplex PCR; TCRdb's version includes in-frame clones alone and lacks a portion of them. Clone size and V and J calls were adopted from that table, with D and trimming inferred from the DNA. Seen here are fewer than 350,000 clones, around 90% observed once, and the top ten hold about 3.9%. Followed over time, Seattle patients had been enrolled while infection was active.

The chain combines TRBV15 with TRBJ1-2; 10 nucleotides agree with TRBD1. The sequencing sample was made of peripheral blood. This TCR was recovered from a woman in her sixties with COVID-19, enrolled during active disease. CDR3 in DNA: TGTGCCACCAGCAGAGGCGACAGGGGGCTAGACTATGGCTACACCTTC. Its translation: CATSRGDRGLDYGYTF.